This TCR beta chain appears in the sequencing data of a study of somatic mutations in cytotoxic T cells in rheumatoid arthritis. About the study: There were some V beta antibody-stained T-cell populations flow-sorted at nearly 100% purity, and these included V beta1+ cells sequenced for TCRB. Study results and caveats: The largest CD8+ clone made up over 20% of CD8+ cells in about an eighth of the roughly 60 patients.

The CDR3 length is 14 residues. V shed 2 bases, J shed 5 bases, and the junction held 4 bases outside the gene matches. Germline CDR1 reads SEHNR; CDR2 reads FQNEAQ (reference sequence). Points on this clone: Its target is unknown.

Sequencing used immunoSEQ multiplex PCR; TCRdb keeps in-frame clones, though not all of them. The sample lists around 19,000 clones; roughly 72% were seen once. The chain uses TRBV7-9 and TRBJ2-7; TRBD1 aligns across 9 bases. This clonotype was sampled from a man aged 60-69 years in good health. Sequencing was performed on CD8+ T cells sorted from blood. DNA for the CDR3: TGTGCCAGCAGCTTAAGGGACAGGGAGCACGAGCAGTACTTC. Amino acids: CASSLRDREHEQYF.